A selection of T cell receptor beta chains follows, all from one sample in a study of CD8 T cells in Susac syndrome. TCRdb independently ran MiXCR on the immunoSEQ multiplex PCR reads; one entry per CDR3 protein. Found here are over 350,000 distinct CDR3 sequences, approximately 85% of them singletons; the top ten hold under 0.15%. Input material: CD8+ T cells from PBMCs. The receptors shown here come from a human donor with multiple sclerosis. Each CDR3 is given with its conserved first and last residue. The order of the fields is D gene, V gene, J gene, clone size, CDR3 protein, CDR3 DNA. The D gene is left open where the match is weak. The size of a clone is reported for some rows only, either as once, few or many, or as a class for expanded clones.

d_gene: -
v_gene: TRBV19
j_gene: TRBJ2-3
abundance: -
CDR3aa: CASTSASTDTQYF
CDR3nt: TGTGCCAGTACTAGCGCAAGCACAGATACGCAGTATTTT

d_gene: -
v_gene: TRBV5-1
j_gene: TRBJ1-1
abundance: -
CDR3aa: CASSFGTLTPEAFF
CDR3nt: TGCGCCAGCAGCTTTGGGACCCTAACCCCGGAAGCTTTCTTT

d_gene: -
v_gene: TRBV30
j_gene: TRBJ2-7
abundance: -
CDR3aa: CAWSVLFFQEQYF
CDR3nt: TGTGCCTGGAGTGTACTGTTTTTCCAAGAGCAGTACTTC

d_gene: -
v_gene: TRBV30
j_gene: TRBJ2-1
abundance: once
CDR3aa: CAWSARDRSYNEQFF
CDR3nt: TGTGCCTGGAGTGCTAGGGATAGGTCCTACAATGAGCAGTTCTTC

d_gene: TRBD1
v_gene: TRBV5-4
j_gene: TRBJ1-2
abundance: -
CDR3aa: CASSLDLSGGQGYTF
CDR3nt: TGTGCCAGCAGCTTGGATCTGTCAGGGGGCCAGGGCTACACCTTC

d_gene: -
v_gene: TRBV5-4
j_gene: TRBJ1-1
abundance: -
CDR3aa: CASSFGGLEAFF
CDR3nt: TGTGCCAGCAGCTTTGGCGGCCTAGAAGCTTTCTTT

d_gene: -
v_gene: TRBV20-1
j_gene: TRBJ1-1
abundance: -
CDR3aa: CSASGGTEAFF
CDR3nt: TGCAGTGCCAGTGGCGGCACTGAAGCTTTCTTT

d_gene: -
v_gene: TRBV27
j_gene: TRBJ1-1
abundance: -
CDR3aa: CASSLTKGGTEAFF
CDR3nt: TGTGCCAGCAGTTTAACTAAGGGCGGCACTGAAGCTTTCTTT

d_gene: -
v_gene: TRBV19
j_gene: TRBJ1-1
abundance: -
CDR3aa: CASSIGWDTEAFF
CDR3nt: TGTGCCAGTAGTATCGGTTGGGACACTGAAGCTTTCTTT

d_gene: -
v_gene: TRBV5-1
j_gene: TRBJ2-7
abundance: -
CDR3aa: CASSLEWGFEQYF
CDR3nt: TGCGCCAGCAGCTTGGAATGGGGATTCGAGCAGTACTTC

d_gene: -
v_gene: TRBV27
j_gene: TRBJ1-4
abundance: -
CDR3aa: CASSLYGTGTELFF
CDR3nt: TGTGCCAGCAGTTTATACGGCACCGGGACGGAACTGTTTTTT

d_gene: TRBD2
v_gene: TRBV7-9
j_gene: TRBJ2-1
abundance: -
CDR3aa: CASSLLAGGPGGDEQFF
CDR3nt: TGTGCCAGCAGCTTACTAGCGGGAGGCCCCGGGGGCGATGAGCAGTTCTTC

d_gene: -
v_gene: TRBV18
j_gene: TRBJ2-1
abundance: -
CDR3aa: CASSPTGFGYNEQFF
CDR3nt: TGTGCCAGCTCACCAACAGGGTTTGGGTACAATGAGCAGTTCTTC

d_gene: -
v_gene: TRBV6-4
j_gene: TRBJ2-1
abundance: -
CDR3aa: CASSPDGTSSGQFF
CDR3nt: TGTGCCAGCTCACCGGACGGGACTTCGTCTGGGCAGTTCTTC

d_gene: -
v_gene: TRBV4-2
j_gene: TRBJ2-7
abundance: -
CDR3aa: CASSQDLQSSYEQYF
CDR3nt: TGTGCCAGCAGCCAAGATTTACAATCCTCCTACGAGCAGTACTTC

d_gene: TRBD2
v_gene: TRBV5-1
j_gene: TRBJ2-5
abundance: -
CDR3aa: CASSLALAGAFQETQYF
CDR3nt: TGCGCCAGCAGCTTGGCACTAGCGGGGGCTTTCCAAGAGACCCAGTACTTC